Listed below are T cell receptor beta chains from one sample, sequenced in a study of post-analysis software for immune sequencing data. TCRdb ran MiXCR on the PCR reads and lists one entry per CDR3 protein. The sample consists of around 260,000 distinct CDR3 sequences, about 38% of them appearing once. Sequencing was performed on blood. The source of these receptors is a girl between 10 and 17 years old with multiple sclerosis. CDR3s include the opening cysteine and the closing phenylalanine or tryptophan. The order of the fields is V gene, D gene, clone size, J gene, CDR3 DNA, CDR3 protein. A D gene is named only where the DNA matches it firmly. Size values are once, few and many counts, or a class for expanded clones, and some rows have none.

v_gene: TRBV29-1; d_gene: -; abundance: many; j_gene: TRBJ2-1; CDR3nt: TGCAGCGTTGGACACCGGAGCAATGAGCAGTTCTTC; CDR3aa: CSVGHRSNEQFF
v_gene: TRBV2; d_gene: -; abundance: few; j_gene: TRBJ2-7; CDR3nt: TGTGCCAGCAGCCGCTCGGCAGCTTACGAGCAGTACTTC; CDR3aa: CASSRSAAYEQYF
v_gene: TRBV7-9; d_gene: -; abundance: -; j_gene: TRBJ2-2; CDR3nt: TGTGCCAGCAGCCACGGCAGGGGAGGGGAGCTGTTTTTT; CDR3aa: CASSHGRGGELFF
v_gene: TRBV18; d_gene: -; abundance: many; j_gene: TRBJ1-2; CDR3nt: TGTGCCAGCTCACCAGTCAGGGACCAGTATGGCTACACCTTC; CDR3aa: CASSPVRDQYGYTF
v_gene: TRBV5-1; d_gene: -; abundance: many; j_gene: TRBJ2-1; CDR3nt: TGCGCCAGCAGCCCGAGGCGGGATCAACGAGGGCAGTTCTTC; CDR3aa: CASSPRRDQRGQFF
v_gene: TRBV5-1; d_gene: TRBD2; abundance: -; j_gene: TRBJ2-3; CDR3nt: TGCGCCAGCAGCTTTGGGGCGGGAGCGGGCACAGATACGCAGTATTTT; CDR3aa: CASSFGAGAGTDTQYF
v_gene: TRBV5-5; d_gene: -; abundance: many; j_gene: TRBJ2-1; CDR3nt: TGTGCCAGCAGCTTGGGGGTAATGACCTTAACTTACAATGAGCAGTTCTTC; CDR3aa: CASSLGVMTLTYNEQFF
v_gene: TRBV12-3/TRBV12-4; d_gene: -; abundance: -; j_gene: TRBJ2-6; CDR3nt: TGTGCCAGCAGTTTTTGGGTCACTGGGGCCAACGTCCTGACTTTC; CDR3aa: CASSFWVTGANVLTF
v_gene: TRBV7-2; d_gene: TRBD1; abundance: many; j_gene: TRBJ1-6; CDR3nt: TGTGCCAGCAGCTCAGGGGGAGAAGGTAATTCACCCCTCCACTTT; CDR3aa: CASSSGGEGNSPLHF
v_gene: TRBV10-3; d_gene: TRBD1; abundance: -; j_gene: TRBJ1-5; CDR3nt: TGTGCCATCAGTGCTTCTGGACAGGGAAATCAGCCCCAGCATTTT; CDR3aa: CAISASGQGNQPQHF
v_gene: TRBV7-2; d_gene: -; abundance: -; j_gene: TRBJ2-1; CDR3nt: TGTGCCAGCAGCTTACAAAGCGACTCCTACAATGAGCAGTTCTTC; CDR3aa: CASSLQSDSYNEQFF
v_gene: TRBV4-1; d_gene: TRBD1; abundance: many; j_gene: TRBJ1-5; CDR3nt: TGCGCCAGCAGCCAATCCCTTGGAGGGGGCGCGGGGCAGCCCCAGCATTTT; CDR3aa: CASSQSLGGGAGQPQHF